This note documents a single T cell receptor (beta chain) sequence. This entry comes from a study of blood T cell repertoires in COVID-19. Study at large: Specimens from acute and convalescent COVID-19 originated in the United States, Italy and Spain. Sample material is recorded as cDNA or gDNA derived from T cells, B-cell-depleted T cells, or PBMCs.

Original processing methods: It was from reference gene primer amplification that nucleated cell counts were estimated. Clones were read by immunoSEQ multiplex PCR, and TCRdb kept only the in-frame ones, dropping some. The DNA was the basis for D and trimming; V, J and clone size are from that table. Of about 160,000 clones detected, around 90% appear once; the ten largest clones hold approximately 2.9%. The TCR sequence derives from a man aged 55 to 70 with acute or convalescent COVID-19. The specimen was peripheral blood.

The CDR3 region has the DNA TGTGCCAGCATAGGGGTCTTGGCTTCACCCCTCCACTTT. Translated: CASIGVLASPLHF. The rearrangement joins TRBV2 to TRBJ1-6, with D possibly matching TRBD1 (5 bases). The CDR3 covers 13 residues. Germline assignment: CDR1 SNHLY and CDR2 FYNNEI. The V end was cut by 7 bases, the J end by 9 bases, with 13 bases between.